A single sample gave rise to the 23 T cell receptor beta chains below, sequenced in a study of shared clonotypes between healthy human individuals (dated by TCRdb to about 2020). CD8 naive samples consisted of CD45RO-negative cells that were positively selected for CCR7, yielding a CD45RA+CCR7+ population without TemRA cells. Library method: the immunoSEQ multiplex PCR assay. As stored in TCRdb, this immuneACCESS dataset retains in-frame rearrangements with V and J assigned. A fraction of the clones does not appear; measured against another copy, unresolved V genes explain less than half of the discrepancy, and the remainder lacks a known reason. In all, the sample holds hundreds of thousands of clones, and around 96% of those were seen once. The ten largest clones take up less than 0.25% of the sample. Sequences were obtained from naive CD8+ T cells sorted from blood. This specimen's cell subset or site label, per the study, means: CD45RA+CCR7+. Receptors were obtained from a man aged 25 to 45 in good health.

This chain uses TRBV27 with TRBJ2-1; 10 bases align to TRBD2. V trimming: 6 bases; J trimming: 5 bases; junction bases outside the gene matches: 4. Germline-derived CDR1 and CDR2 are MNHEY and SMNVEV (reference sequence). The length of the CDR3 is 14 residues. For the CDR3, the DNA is TGTGCCAGCAGAAGCGGGAGGGAGCACAATGAGCAGTTCTTC. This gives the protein CASRSGREHNEQFF.

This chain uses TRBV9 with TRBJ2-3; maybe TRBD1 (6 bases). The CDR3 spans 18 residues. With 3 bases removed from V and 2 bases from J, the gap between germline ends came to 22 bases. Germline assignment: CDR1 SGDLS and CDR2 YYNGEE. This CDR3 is CASSARVDSTADTDTQYF. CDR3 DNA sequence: TGTGCCAGCAGCGCCAGGGTGGACAGTACAGCCGACACAGATACGCAGTATTTT.

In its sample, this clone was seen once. In nucleotides, the CDR3 is TGTGCCAGCAGCGTAGCTGAGGGATCCCACGAGCAGTACTTC. Amino acids: CASSVAEGSHEQYF. The V call is TRBV9, the J call TRBJ2-7; possibly TRBD2 for D (5 bases). Germline lookup yields CDR1 SGDLS and CDR2 YYNGEE. The CDR3 has 14 residues. The V end was cut by 0 bases, the J end by 5 bases, with 12 bases between.

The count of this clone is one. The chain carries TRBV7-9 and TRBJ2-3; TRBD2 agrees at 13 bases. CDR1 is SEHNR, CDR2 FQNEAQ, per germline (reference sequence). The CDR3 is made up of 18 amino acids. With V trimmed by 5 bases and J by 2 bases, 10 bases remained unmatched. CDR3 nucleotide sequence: TGTGCCAGCAGCACCGGACTAGCGGGAGAGGGCTTCACAGATACGCAGTATTTT. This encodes CASSTGLAGEGFTDTQYF.

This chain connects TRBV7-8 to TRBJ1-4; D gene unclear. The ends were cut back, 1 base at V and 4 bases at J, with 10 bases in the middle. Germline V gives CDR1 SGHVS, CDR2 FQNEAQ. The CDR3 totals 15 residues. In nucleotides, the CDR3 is TGTGCCAGCAGCTTAGTTGGGGATAGTAATGAAAAACTGTTTTTT. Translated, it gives CASSLVGDSNEKLFF.

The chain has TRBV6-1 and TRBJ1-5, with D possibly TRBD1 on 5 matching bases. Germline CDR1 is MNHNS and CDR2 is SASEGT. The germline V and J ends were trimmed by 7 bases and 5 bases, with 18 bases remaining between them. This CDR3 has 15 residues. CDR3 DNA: TGTGCCAGCAAAAGGGGTGGGACTGCGGATCAGCCCCAGCATTTT. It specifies CASKRGGTADQPQHF.

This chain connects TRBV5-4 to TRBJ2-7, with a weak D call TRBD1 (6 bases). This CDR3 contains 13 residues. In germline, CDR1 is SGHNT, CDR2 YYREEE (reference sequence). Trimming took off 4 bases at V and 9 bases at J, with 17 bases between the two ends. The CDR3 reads CASSRNRQVLQYF. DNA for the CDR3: TGTGCCAGCAGCCGGAACCGACAGGTCCTGCAGTACTTC.

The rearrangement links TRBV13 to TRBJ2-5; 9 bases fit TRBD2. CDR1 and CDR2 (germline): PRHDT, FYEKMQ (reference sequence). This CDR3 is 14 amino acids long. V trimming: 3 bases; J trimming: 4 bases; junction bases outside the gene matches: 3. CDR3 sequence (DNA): TGTGCCAGCAGCTTGGGACTAGCTTTAGAGACCCAGTACTTC. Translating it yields CASSLGLALETQYF.

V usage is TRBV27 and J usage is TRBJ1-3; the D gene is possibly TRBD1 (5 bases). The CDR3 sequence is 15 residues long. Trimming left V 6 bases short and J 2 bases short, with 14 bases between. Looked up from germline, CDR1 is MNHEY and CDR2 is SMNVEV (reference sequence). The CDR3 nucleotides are TGTGCCAGCAGCTCGAGGTGGGGCGCTGGAAACACCATATATTTT. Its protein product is CASSSRWGAGNTIYF.

In DNA, the CDR3 is TGTGCCAGCAGCGTAGGGGAGAGGACAGGGCGGACCGGGGAGCTGTTTTTT. Residues: CASSVGERTGRTGELFF. V and J are TRBV9 and TRBJ2-2; the match to TRBD1 covers 8 bases. The CDR3 is 17 residues long. Trimming at V came to 0 bases and at J to 5 bases, leaving 9 bases not matched to a gene. Germline V lookup: CDR1 SGDLS, CDR2 YYNGEE.

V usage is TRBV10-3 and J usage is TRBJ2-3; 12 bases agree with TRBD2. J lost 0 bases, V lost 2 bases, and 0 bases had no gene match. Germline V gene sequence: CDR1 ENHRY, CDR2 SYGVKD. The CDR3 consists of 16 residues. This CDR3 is CAISEGLAGSTDTQYF. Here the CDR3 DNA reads TGTGCCATCAGTGAGGGACTAGCGGGGAGCACAGATACGCAGTATTTT.

DNA for the CDR3: TGCAGCGTTGAAGCTATTGGGACAGCCGAGGGCTACACCTTC. Translated, it gives CSVEAIGTAEGYTF. The rearrangement uses TRBV29-1 and TRBJ1-2; TRBD1 matches 7 bases. There are 14 residues in the CDR3. In germline, CDR1 is SQVTM, CDR2 ANQGSEA. The J segment lost 8 bases and the V segment lost 1 base, leaving 10 bases of the junction unmatched. The full variable domain, rest sourced from reference TRBV29-1 and TRBJ1-2, is SAVISQKPSRDICQRGTSLTIQCQVDSQVTMMFWYRQQPGQSLTLIATANQGSEATYESGFVIDKFPISRPNLTFSTLTVSNMSPEDSSIYLCSVEAIGTAEGYTFGSGTRLTVV.

Here the CDR3 DNA reads TGTGCCAGCAGTTACGCTATAGGGCAGCCCCAGCATTTT. Translating it yields CASSYAIGQPQHF. The V gene is TRBV6-5, the J gene TRBJ1-5; D is unclear. Germline CDR1 MNHEY, CDR2 SVGAGI. The CDR3 is made up of 13 amino acids. Trimming took off 2 bases at V and 7 bases at J, with 9 bases between the two ends.

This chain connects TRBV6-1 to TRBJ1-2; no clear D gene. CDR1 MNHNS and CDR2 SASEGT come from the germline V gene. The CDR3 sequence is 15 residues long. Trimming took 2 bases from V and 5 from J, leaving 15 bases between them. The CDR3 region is CASSENSRRTYGYTF. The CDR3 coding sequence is TGTGCCAGCAGTGAAAATTCGAGGCGGACGTATGGCTACACCTTC.

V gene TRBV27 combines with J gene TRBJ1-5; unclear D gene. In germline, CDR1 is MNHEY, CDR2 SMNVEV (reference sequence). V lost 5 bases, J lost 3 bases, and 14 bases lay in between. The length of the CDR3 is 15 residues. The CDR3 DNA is TGTGCCAGCAGTGTCTCAAGGGAACACAATCAGCCCCAGCATTTT. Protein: CASSVSREHNQPQHF.

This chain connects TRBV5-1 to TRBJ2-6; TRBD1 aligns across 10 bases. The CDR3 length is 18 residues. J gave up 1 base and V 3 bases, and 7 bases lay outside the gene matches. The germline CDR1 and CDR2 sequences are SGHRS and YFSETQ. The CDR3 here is CASSSNDRGRSGANVLTF. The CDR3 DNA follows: TGCGCCAGCAGCTCAAACGACAGGGGGCGTTCTGGGGCCAACGTCCTGACTTTC.

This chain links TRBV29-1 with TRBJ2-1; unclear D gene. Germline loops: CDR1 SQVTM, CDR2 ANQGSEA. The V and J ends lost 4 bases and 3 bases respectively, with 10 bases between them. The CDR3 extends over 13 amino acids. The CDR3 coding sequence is TGCAGCGTTGTTGGTCGGAACTACAATGAGCAGTTCTTC. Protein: CSVVGRNYNEQFF.

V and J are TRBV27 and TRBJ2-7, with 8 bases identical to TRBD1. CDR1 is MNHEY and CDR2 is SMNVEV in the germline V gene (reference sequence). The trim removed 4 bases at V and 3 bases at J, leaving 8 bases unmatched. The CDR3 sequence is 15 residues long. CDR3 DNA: TGTGCCAGCAGTTATACGACAGGGGAGATCTACGAGCAGTACTTC. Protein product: CASSYTTGEIYEQYF.

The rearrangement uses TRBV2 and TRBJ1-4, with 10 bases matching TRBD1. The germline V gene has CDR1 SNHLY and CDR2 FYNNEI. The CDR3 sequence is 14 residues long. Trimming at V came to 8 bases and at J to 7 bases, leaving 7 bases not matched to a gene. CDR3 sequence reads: CASEAGTGVEKLFF. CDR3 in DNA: TGTGCCAGCGAAGCCGGGACAGGGGTTGAAAAACTGTTTTTT.

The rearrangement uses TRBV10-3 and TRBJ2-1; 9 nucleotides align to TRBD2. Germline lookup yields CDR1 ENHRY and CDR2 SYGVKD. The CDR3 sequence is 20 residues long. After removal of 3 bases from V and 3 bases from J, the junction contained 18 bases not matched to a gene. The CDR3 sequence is CAISEGSLAGKSSNYNEQFF. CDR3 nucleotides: TGTGCCATCAGTGAAGGTAGTCTAGCGGGAAAATCCTCAAACTACAATGAGCAGTTCTTC.

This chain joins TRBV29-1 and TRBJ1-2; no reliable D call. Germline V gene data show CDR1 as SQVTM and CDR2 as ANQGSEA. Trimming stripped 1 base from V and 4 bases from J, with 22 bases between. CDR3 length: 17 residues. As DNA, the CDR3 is TGCAGCGTTGAAGTCTCGCGCAACGGGGTAGGTCCCTATGGCTACACCTTC. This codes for CSVEVSRNGVGPYGYTF.

CDR3 loop: CASSRTGTGDVTEQFF. The CDR3, as DNA: TGTGCCAGCAGCCGAACCGGGACAGGGGATGTCACTGAGCAGTTCTTC. The rearrangement links TRBV27 to TRBJ2-1; 10 nucleotides match TRBD1. The CDR3 is made up of 16 amino acids. The ends lost 6 bases at V and 9 bases at J; junction bases unmatched: 14. CDR1 is MNHEY, CDR2 SMNVEV, per germline (reference sequence).

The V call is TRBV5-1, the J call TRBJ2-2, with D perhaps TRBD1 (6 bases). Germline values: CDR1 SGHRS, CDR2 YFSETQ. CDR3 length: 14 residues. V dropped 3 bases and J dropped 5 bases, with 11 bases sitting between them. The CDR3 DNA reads TGCGCCAGCAGCTCAGGGGAGTATACCGGGGAGCTGTTTTTT. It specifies CASSSGEYTGELFF.